The rows below give T cell receptor beta chains drawn from one sample of a study of beta chain features in type 1 diabetes. Sequencing was performed with immunoSEQ multiplex PCR; in TCRdb, only in-frame clones are kept and a portion is missing. The sample contains hundreds of thousands of clones, around 68% of which appear only once. Sample: naive CD4+ T cells from blood. These receptors came from a young man in good health. The CDR3 runs from the conserved cysteine through the conserved F or W. Fields, in order: clone size, V gene, J gene, D gene, CDR3 length, CDR3 DNA, CDR3 protein. D genes are given only for firm matches. Clone size appears in some rows only: once, few, many, or a class for an expanded clone.

.	TRBV5-4	TRBJ1-1	.	13	TGTGCCAGCAGCTGGGACAAGAACACTGAAGCTTTCTTT	CASSWDKNTEAFF
.	TRBV7-9	TRBJ2-1	TRBD2	13	TGTGCCAGCAATGAACTAGCGTACAATGAGCAGTTCTTC	CASNELAYNEQFF
.	TRBV29-1	TRBJ2-1	.	13	TGCAGCGTTGAGGGGCGGGTCTACAATGAGCAGTTCTTC	CSVEGRVYNEQFF
few	TRBV15	TRBJ2-1	.	16	TGTGCCACCAGCAGAGATCTATTGGTTCACGGGGGTGAGCAGTTCTTC	CATSRDLLVHGGEQFF
few	TRBV7-2	TRBJ2-1	.	16	TGTGCCAGCAGCTCCGGGCTCCCGGGGAACTACAATGAGCAGTTCTTC	CASSSGLPGNYNEQFF
.	TRBV10-3	TRBJ2-1	TRBD2	15	TGTGCCATCACTAGGACTAGCGGGAAGTACAATGAGCAGTTCTTC	CAITRTSGKYNEQFF
.	TRBV25-1	TRBJ2-1	.	15	TGTGCCAGCAGTGACTCCGGGTTCCGCCCCAATGAGCAGTTCTTC	CASSDSGFRPNEQFF
.	TRBV25-1	TRBJ2-3	.	11	TGTGCCAGCAGTAAGCAAGATACGCAGTATTTT	CASSKQDTQYF
.	TRBV30	TRBJ2-3	.	14	TGTGCCTGGAGTGTGGGGCAGGGCACAGATACGCAGTATTTT	CAWSVGQGTDTQYF
.	TRBV30	TRBJ2-1	.	12	TGTGCCTGGAGTCCCTTATACAATGAGCAGTTCTTC	CAWSPLYNEQFF
.	TRBV5-4	TRBJ2-1	TRBD1	13	TGTGCCAGCAGGGGACAGAACTCCAATGAGCAGTTCTTC	CASRGQNSNEQFF
.	TRBV12-5	TRBJ2-1	.	13	TGTGCTAGTGGCCCCCAGTCGGGGAATGAGCAGTTCTTC	CASGPQSGNEQFF
.	TRBV9	TRBJ2-7	TRBD2	15	TGTGCCAGCAGCGCCAGAGCGGGGGCCGCCTACGAGCAGTACTTC	CASSARAGAAYEQYF
once	TRBV7-8	TRBJ2-5	.	16	TGTGCCAGCAGCCTAAAGCGGATCCAGTACCAAGAGACCCAGTACTTC	CASSLKRIQYQETQYF
.	TRBV13	TRBJ1-5	TRBD1	14	TGTGCCAGCAGCTACAGGGGGAGTAAGCAGCCCCAGCATTTT	CASSYRGSKQPQHF
.	TRBV10-3	TRBJ2-4	.	12	TGTGCCATCAGTGAGTCCGGACGCCCTGTGCACTTC	CAISESGRPVHF
.	TRBV30	TRBJ2-5	.	13	TGTGCCTGGAGTGCGGCCTTCCAAGAGACCCAGTACTTC	CAWSAAFQETQYF
.	TRBV29-1	TRBJ2-1	TRBD1	14	TGCAGCGTTTACGGACAGGTATCCTACAATGAGCAGTTCTTC	CSVYGQVSYNEQFF
.	TRBV25-1	TRBJ1-5	TRBD1	16	TGTGCCAGCAGTGAATTTGGGACAGGTAGCAATCAGCCCCAGCATTTT	CASSEFGTGSNQPQHF
.	TRBV30	TRBJ2-7	.	13	TGTGCCTGGAGTCCAGGGAAAGAATACGAGCAGTACTTC	CAWSPGKEYEQYF
once	TRBV30	TRBJ1-1	.	13	TGTGCCTGGAGCCAGACAATGAACACTGAAGCTTTCTTT	CAWSQTMNTEAFF
.	TRBV30	TRBJ2-1	TRBD1	13	TGTGCCTGGAGTGGACGCGACAGGGGCGAGCAGTTCTTC	CAWSGRDRGEQFF
.	TRBV18	TRBJ2-4	TRBD2	15	TGTGCCAGCTCACCAGGGACTAGCGGAGGGGACATTCAGTACTTC	CASSPGTSGGDIQYF
.	TRBV18	TRBJ1-3	.	14	TGTGCCAGCTCACCCGGAGGGAGTGGAAACACCATATATTTT	CASSPGGSGNTIYF
.	TRBV7-2	TRBJ2-5	.	12	TGTGCCAGCAGCTTAGCTCAGGAGACCCAGTACTTC	CASSLAQETQYF
.	TRBV29-1	TRBJ2-1	.	17	TGCAGCGCAGTAGGAAGGCTTCGGGACACCTTCGGAGATGAGCAGTTCTTC	CSAVGRLRDTFGDEQFF
.	TRBV29-1	TRBJ2-4	.	13	TGCAGCGTTCGAGGGTTGGCCAAAAACATTCAGTACTTC	CSVRGLAKNIQYF
.	TRBV15	TRBJ1-2	.	13	TGTGCCACCAGCATGGGGGGGGACTATGGCTACACCTTC	CATSMGGDYGYTF
.	TRBV15	TRBJ1-3	TRBD1	17	TGTGCCACCAGCAGAGTTGGACAGGGCTCCTCTGGAAACACCATATATTTT	CATSRVGQGSSGNTIYF
.	TRBV20-1	TRBJ2-7	.	11	TGCAGTGCCCCAGACAGCTACGAGCAGTACTTC	CSAPDSYEQYF
.	TRBV5-4	TRBJ1-6	TRBD1	15	TGTGCCAGCAGCTTGGCGCCGGACAGGGGGACGCCCGGTCACTTT	CASSLAPDRGTPGHF
few	TRBV10-3	TRBJ2-3	TRBD1	14	TGTGCCATCAGCGGGACAGGGGGATCAGATACGCAGTATTTT	CAISGTGGSDTQYF
.	TRBV2	TRBJ2-2	TRBD2	14	TGTGCCAGCTCCCCTAGCGGAAACACCGGGGAGCTGTTTTTT	CASSPSGNTGELFF
few	TRBV18	TRBJ2-5	.	14	TGTGCCAGCTCACCTTTGGACAGCCAAGAGACCCAGTACTTC	CASSPLDSQETQYF
.	TRBV4-3	TRBJ2-3	.	16	TGCGCCAGCAGCCAAGGTCCGGCTACTAGCACAGATACGCAGTATTTT	CASSQGPATSTDTQYF
.	TRBV30	TRBJ1-5	.	15	TGTGCCTGGAGCTTAGGGAGTGTGGCCTATCAGCCCCAGCATTTT	CAWSLGSVAYQPQHF
.	TRBV30	TRBJ2-1	TRBD1	14	TGTGCCTGGAGTGAGACAGGGGTCTACAATGAGCAGTTCTTC	CAWSETGVYNEQFF
.	TRBV14	TRBJ1-1	.	14	TGTGCCAGCAGCTCCAGGCACATGAACACTGAAGCTTTCTTT	CASSSRHMNTEAFF
.	TRBV25-1	TRBJ2-7	.	14	TGTGCCAGCAGTGACCGGGAAGGGGCCTACGAGCAGTACTTC	CASSDREGAYEQYF
.	TRBV5-1	TRBJ2-5	.	15	TGCGCCAGCAGCTCGTTTCCAGGGTCCCAAGAGACCCAGTACTTC	CASSSFPGSQETQYF
once	TRBV29-1	TRBJ2-7	.	13	TGCAGCGCACAGAGGGGCAGTAACTACGAGCAGTACTTC	CSAQRGSNYEQYF
few	TRBV15	TRBJ1-3	.	13	TGTGCCACCAGCAATCGCCAAGGAAACACCATATATTTT	CATSNRQGNTIYF